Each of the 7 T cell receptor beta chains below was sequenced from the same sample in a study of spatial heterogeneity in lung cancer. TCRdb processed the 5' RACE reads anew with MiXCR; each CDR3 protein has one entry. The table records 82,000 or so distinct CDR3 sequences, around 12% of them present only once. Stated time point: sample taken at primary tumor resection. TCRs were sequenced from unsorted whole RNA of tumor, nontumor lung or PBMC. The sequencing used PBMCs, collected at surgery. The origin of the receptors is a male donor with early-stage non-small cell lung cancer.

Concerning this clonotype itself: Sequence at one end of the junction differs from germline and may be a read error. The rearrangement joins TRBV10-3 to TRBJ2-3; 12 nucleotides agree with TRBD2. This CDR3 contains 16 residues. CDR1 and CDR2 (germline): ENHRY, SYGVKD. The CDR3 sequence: CAISEMASGGADTQYF. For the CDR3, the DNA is TGTGCCATCAGTGAGATGGCTAGCGGGGGGGCAGACACGCAGTATTTT.

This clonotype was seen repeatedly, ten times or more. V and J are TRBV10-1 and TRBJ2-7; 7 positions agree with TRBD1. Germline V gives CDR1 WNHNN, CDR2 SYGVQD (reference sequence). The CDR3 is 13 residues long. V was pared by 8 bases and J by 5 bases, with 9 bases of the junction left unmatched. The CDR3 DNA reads TGCGCCAGCGCCCGGGACAGTGTACACGAGCAGTACTTC. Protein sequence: CASARDSVHEQYF.

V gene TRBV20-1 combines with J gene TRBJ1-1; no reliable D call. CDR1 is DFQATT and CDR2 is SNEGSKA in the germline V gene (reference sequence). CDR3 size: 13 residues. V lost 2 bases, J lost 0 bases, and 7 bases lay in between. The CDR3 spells CSARSGVNTEAFF. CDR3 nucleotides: TGCAGTGCTAGAAGTGGTGTGAACACTGAAGCTTTCTTT.

CDR3 in amino acids: CASSYRVGFQETQYF. The CDR3 nucleotides are TGTGCCAGCAGCTACAGGGTGGGCTTCCAAGAGACCCAGTACTTC. The chain links TRBV5-6 to TRBJ2-5; D may be TRBD1 (6 bases). Germline V gives CDR1 SGHDT, CDR2 YYEEEE. V lost 3 bases, J lost 1 base, and 13 bases lay in between. The CDR3 loop spans 15 amino acids.

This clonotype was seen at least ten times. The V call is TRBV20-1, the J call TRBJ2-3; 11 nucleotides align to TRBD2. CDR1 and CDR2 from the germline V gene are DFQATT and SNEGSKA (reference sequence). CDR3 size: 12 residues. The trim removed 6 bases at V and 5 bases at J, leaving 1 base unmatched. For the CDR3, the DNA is TGCAGTGCAGGGACTAGCGGAGATACGCAGTATTTT. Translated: CSAGTSGDTQYF.

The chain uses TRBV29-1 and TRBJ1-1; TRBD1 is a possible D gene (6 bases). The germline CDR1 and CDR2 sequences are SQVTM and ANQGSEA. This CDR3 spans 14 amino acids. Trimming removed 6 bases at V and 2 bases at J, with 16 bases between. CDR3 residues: CSVIQGDSNTEAFF. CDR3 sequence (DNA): TGCAGCGTCATACAGGGTGACTCTAACACTGAAGCTTTCTTT.

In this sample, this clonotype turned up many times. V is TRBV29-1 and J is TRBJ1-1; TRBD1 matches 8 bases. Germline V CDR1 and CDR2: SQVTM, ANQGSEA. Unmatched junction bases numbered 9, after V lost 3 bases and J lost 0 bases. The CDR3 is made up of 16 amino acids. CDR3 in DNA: TGCAGCGTTGACGGCGGGACAGGACGCCTGAACACTGAAGCTTTCTTT. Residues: CSVDGGTGRLNTEAFF.